This TCR beta chain was sequenced during a study of blood T cell repertoires in COVID-19. Study as a whole: PBMCs, B-cell-depleted T cells, or T cells were the source of the cDNA or gDNA that made up the material.

With 5 bases removed from V and 6 bases from J, the gap between germline ends came to 11 bases. The CDR3 covers 13 residues. CDR1 is MDHEN and CDR2 is SYDVKM in the germline V gene. TCRdb keeps only in-frame clones here, not all; method: immunoSEQ multiplex PCR. The sample shows about 100,000 clones, around 87% of them seen only once. This chain uses TRBV28 with TRBJ2-1, with D perhaps matching TRBD1 (6 bases). This sequence originates from a man between 50 and 59 years old with acute or convalescent COVID-19. Sequenced sample: peripheral blood. CDR3 nucleotides: TGTGCCAGCAGTCAAACAGGGAGCAATGAGCAGTTCTTC. Amino acid sequence: CASSQTGSNEQFF.